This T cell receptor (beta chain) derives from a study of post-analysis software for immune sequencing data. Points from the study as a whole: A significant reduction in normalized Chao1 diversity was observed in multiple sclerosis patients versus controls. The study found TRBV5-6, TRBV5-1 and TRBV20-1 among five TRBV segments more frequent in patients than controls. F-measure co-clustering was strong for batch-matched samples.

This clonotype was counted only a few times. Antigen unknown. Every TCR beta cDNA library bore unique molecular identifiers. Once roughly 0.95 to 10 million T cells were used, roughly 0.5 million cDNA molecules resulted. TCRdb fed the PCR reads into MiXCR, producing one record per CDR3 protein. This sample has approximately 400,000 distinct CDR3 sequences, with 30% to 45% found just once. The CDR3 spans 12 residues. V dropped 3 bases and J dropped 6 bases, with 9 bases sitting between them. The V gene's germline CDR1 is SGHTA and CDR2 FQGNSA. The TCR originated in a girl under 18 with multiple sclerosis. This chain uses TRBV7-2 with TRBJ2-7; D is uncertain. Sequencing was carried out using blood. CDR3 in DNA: TGTGCCAGCAGCTTTTTGAGGTCCGAGCAGTACTTC. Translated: CASSFLRSEQYF.